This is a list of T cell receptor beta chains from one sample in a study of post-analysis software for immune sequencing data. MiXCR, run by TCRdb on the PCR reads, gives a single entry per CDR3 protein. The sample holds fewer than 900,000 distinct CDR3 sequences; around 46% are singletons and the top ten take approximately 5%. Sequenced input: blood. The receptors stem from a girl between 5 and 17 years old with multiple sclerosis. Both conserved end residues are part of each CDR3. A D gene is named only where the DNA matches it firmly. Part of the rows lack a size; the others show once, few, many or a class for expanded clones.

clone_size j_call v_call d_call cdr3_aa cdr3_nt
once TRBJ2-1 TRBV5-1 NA CASSFPGGSGNEQFF TGCGCCAGCAGCTTCCCTGGAGGGTCGGGCAATGAGCAGTTCTTC
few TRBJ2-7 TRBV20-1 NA CSARDLLPSGMYEQYF TGCAGTGCTAGAGATCTACTGCCTAGTGGGATGTACGAGCAGTACTTC
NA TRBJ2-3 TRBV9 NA CASSVAGGGADTQYF TGTGCCAGCAGCGTAGCGGGAGGGGGCGCAGATACGCAGTATTTT
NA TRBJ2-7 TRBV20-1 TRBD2 CSAGAVTGGPYEQYF TGCAGTGCTGGGGCGGTAACGGGGGGACCCTACGAGCAGTACTTC
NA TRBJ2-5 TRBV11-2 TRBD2 CASSPRLAGEREQYF TGTGCCAGCAGCCCCAGACTAGCGGGGGAGAGGGAGCAGTACTTC
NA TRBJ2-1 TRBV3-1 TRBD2 CASSPGRAGGGYEQFF TGTGCCAGCAGCCCCGGACGAGCGGGAGGAGGGTATGAGCAGTTCTTC
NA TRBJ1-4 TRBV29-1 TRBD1 CSVGRQGRNEKLFF TGCAGCGTTGGGAGACAGGGGAGGAATGAAAAACTGTTTTTT
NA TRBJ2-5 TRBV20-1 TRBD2 CSAADGAGGWKTQYF TGCAGTGCCGCCGACGGAGCGGGGGGGTGGAAGACCCAGTACTTC
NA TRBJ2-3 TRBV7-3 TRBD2 CASSPKAGFADTWYF TGTGCCAGCAGCCCAAAAGCGGGATTTGCAGATACGTGGTATTTT
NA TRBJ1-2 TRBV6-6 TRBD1 CASSRTGGANYGYTF TGTGCCAGCAGTCGGACAGGCGGAGCTAACTATGGCTACACCTTC
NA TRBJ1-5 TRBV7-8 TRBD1 CASSQGGGGQPQHF TGTGCCAGCAGCCAGGGGGGGGGCGGACAGCCCCAGCATTTT
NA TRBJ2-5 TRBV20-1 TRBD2 CSASPGLAGVYQETQYF TGCAGTGCTAGCCCCGGACTAGCGGGAGTGTACCAAGAGACCCAGTACTTC
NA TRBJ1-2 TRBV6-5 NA CASSPSWGANYGYTF TGTGCCAGCAGCCCTTCGTGGGGGGCTAACTATGGCTACACCTTC
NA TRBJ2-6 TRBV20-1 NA CSAIVGPGANVLTF TGCAGTGCTATAGTAGGACCTGGGGCCAACGTCCTGACTTTC
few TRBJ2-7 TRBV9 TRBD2 CASSAGLAETYEQYF TGTGCCAGCAGCGCCGGACTAGCGGAAACCTACGAGCAGTACTTC
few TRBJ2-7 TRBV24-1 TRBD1 CATSDPGQGALEQYF TGTGCCACCAGTGATCCGGGACAGGGGGCTCTCGAGCAGTACTTC
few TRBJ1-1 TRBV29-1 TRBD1 CSVPPGGGTEAFF TGCAGCGTCCCCCCAGGGGGCGGGACTGAAGCTTTCTTT
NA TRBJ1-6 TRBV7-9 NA CASSLGRTGGSPLHF TGTGCCAGCAGCTTAGGCCGCACTGGGGGTTCGCCCCTCCACTTT
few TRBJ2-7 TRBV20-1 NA CSASRGTNYEQYF TGCAGTGCTAGTCGGGGGACGAACTACGAGCAGTACTTC
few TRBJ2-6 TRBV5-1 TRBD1 CASSLDGTVLSGANVLTF TGCGCCAGCAGCTTGGATGGGACAGTACTCTCTGGGGCCAACGTCCTGACTTTC
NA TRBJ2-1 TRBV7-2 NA CASSLDASVPSYNEQFF TGTGCCAGCAGCTTAGATGCTAGCGTCCCCTCCTACAATGAGCAGTTCTTC
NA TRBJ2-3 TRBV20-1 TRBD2 CSARDRLAGIPADTQYF TGCAGTGCTAGAGACCGACTAGCGGGAATTCCGGCAGATACGCAGTATTTT
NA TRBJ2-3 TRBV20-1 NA CSARSGGFTDTQYF TGCAGTGCTAGATCCGGGGGATTCACAGATACGCAGTATTTT
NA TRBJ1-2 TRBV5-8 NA CASSLGMGRNYGYTF TGTGCCAGCAGCTTGGGGATGGGAAGAAACTATGGCTACACCTTC
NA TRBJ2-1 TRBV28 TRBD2 CANSLVLAGTAGNEQFF TGTGCCAACAGTTTAGTACTAGCGGGAACGGCGGGCAATGAGCAGTTCTTC
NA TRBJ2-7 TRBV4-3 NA CASSLRKETVYNEQYF TGCGCCAGCAGCCTAAGAAAGGAGACCGTCTACAATGAGCAGTACTTC
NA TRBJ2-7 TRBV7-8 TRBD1 CASSLSGGVFYEQYF TGTGCCAGCAGCTTATCAGGGGGCGTCTTCTACGAGCAGTACTTC
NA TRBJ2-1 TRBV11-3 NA CASSPDGSSRGEQFF TGTGCCAGCAGCCCAGACGGGAGCTCTCGGGGTGAGCAGTTCTTC
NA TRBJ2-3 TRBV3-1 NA CASSLEITDTQYF TGTGCCAGCAGCCTAGAGATCACAGATACGCAGTATTTT
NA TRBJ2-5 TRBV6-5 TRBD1 CASSYSRQGIVQETQYF TGTGCCAGCAGTTACTCCAGACAGGGGATCGTTCAAGAGACCCAGTACTTC
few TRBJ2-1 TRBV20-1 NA CSASQAEQFF TGCAGTGCTAGTCAGGCGGAGCAGTTCTTC
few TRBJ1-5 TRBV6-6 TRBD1 CASSPGQGLPGPQHF TGTGCCAGCAGTCCGGGACAGGGGTTACCCGGGCCCCAGCATTTT
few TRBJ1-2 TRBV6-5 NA CASSYSGTVLGYGYTF TGTGCCAGCAGTTATTCCGGGACTGTATTGGGGTACGGCTACACCTTC
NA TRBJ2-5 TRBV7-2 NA CASSFLARTLQETQYF TGTGCCAGCAGCTTTCTAGCGAGAACCCTCCAAGAGACCCAGTACTTC
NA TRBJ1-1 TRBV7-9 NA CASSFDSGAGEAFF TGTGCCAGCAGCTTCGACTCGGGGGCGGGTGAAGCTTTCTTT
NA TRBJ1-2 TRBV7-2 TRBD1 CASSLSTRDRGLSGYTF TGTGCCAGCAGCTTGTCGACCCGGGACAGGGGTCTCTCTGGCTACACCTTC
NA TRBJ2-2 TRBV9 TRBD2 CASSIGTSRLNTGELFF TGTGCCAGCAGCATAGGGACTAGCCGGTTGAACACCGGGGAGCTGTTTTTT
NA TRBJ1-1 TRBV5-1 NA CASSLNRATEAFF TGCGCCAGCAGCTTGAACAGGGCCACTGAAGCTTTCTTT
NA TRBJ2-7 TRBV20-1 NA CSAFPQGGDLYEQYF TGCAGTGCTTTTCCCCAGGGTGGTGACCTCTACGAGCAGTACTTC
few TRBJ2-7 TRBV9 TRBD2 CASSPLAGGEQYF TGTGCCAGCAGCCCATTGGCGGGGGGCGAGCAGTACTTC
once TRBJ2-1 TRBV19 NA CASSRWDEQFF TGTGCCAGTTCCCGATGGGATGAGCAGTTCTTC
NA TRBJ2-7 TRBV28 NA CASGKGSYEQYF TGTGCCAGCGGGAAGGGGTCCTACGAGCAGTACTTC
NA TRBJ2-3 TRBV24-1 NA CATSDSHRNTQYF TGTGCCACCAGTGATTCCCACAGGAATACGCAGTATTTT
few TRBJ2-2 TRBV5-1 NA CAVRAEPGELFF TGCGCCGTCAGGGCGGAGCCCGGGGAGCTGTTTTTT
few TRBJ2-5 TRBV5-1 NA CASSLAASPRRETQYF TGCGCCAGCAGCTTGGCCGCTAGCCCCCGCCGCGAGACCCAGTACTTC
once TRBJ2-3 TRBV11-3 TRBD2 CASSYGLAASTDTQYF TGTGCCAGCAGCTACGGACTAGCGGCGAGCACAGATACGCAGTATTTT
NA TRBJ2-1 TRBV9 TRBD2 CASSVDPSGRARVSEQFF TGTGCCAGCAGCGTAGACCCTAGCGGGAGGGCCAGGGTGTCTGAGCAGTTCTTC
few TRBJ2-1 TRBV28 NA CASTPPRHNEQFF TGTGCCAGCACCCCTCCACGACACAATGAGCAGTTCTTC
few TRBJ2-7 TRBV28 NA CASHQGPGYEQYF TGTGCCAGCCACCAGGGGCCGGGCTACGAGCAGTACTTC